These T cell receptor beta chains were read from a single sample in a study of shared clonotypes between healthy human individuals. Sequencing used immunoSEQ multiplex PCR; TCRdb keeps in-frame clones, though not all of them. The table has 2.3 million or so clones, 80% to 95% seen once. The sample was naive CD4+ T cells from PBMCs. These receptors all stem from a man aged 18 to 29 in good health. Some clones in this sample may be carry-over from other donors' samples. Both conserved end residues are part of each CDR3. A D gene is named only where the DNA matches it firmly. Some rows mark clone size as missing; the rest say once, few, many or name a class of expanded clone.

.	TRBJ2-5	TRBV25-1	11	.	TGTGCCAGCAGTCCCAAAGAGACCCAGTACTTC	CASSPKETQYF
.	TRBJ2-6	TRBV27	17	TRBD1	TGTGCCAGCACCCCCAGGACAGGAATCGGTGGGGCCAACGTCCTGACTTTC	CASTPRTGIGGANVLTF
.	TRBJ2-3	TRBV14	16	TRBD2	TGTGCCAGCAGTCCCGGACTAGCGGGATTCACAGATACGCAGTATTTT	CASSPGLAGFTDTQYF
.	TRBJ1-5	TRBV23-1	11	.	TGCGCCAGCAGCCTTAATCAGCCCCAGCATTTT	CASSLNQPQHF
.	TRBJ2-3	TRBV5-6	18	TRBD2	TGTGCCAGCAGCTCCGGGACTAGCGGGAGGGCCGGTACAGATACGCAGTATTTT	CASSSGTSGRAGTDTQYF
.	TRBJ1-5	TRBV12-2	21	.	TGTGCAAGTCGCTTATTTACAGGGGCTCGCCCCCTCACCGAAGACGATCAGCCCCAGCATTTT	CASRLFTGARPLTEDDQPQHF
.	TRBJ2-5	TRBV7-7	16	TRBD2	TGTGCCAGCAGCCCTAGACTAGCGGGATCTGGGGAGACCCAGTACTTC	CASSPRLAGSGETQYF
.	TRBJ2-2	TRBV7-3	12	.	TGTGCCAGCAGCTTAGGGGTCGGGGAGCTGTTTTTT	CASSLGVGELFF
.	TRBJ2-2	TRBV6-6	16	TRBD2	TGTGCCAGCAGTCCGACTAGCGGATTGAACACCGGGGAGCTGTTTTTT	CASSPTSGLNTGELFF
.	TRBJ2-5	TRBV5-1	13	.	TGCGCCAGCAGCTTGGCTGTTGCGGAGACCCAGTACTTC	CASSLAVAETQYF
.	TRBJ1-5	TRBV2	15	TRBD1	TGTGCCAGCAGGTTGACAGGGGTGAGCAATCAGCCCCAGCATTTT	CASRLTGVSNQPQHF
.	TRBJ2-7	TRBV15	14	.	TGTGCCACCAGCTACAGGGTCTTATCCTACGAGCAGTACTTC	CATSYRVLSYEQYF
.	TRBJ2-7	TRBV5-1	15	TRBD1	TGCGCCAGCAGCCTACTAGGACAGGGCTCCTACGAGCAGTACTTC	CASSLLGQGSYEQYF
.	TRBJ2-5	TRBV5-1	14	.	TGCGCCAGCAGGCCCTCAGGAGCTCAAGAGACCCAGTACTTC	CASRPSGAQETQYF
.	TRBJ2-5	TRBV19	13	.	TGTGCCAGTAGTGGCTCCGGGGGAGAGACCCAGTACTTC	CASSGSGGETQYF
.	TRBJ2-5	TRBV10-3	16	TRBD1	TGTGCCATCAGTCCACACCGGGACAGGGACCAAGAGACCCAGTACTTC	CAISPHRDRDQETQYF
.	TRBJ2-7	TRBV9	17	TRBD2	TGTGCCAGCAGCGTATTCAGGCGGGAGGGCCTCTCCTACGAGCAGTACTTC	CASSVFRREGLSYEQYF
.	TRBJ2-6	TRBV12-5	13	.	TGTGCTAGTTCGGGGTCCGGGGCCAACGTCCTGACTTTC	CASSGSGANVLTF
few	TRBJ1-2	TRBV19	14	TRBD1	TGTGCCAGTACCCCCGGACAGGGAAGAGATGGCTACACCTTC	CASTPGQGRDGYTF
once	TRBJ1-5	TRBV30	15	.	TGTGCCTGGAGTGTGGGGCAATATAGCAATCAGCCCCAGCATTTT	CAWSVGQYSNQPQHF
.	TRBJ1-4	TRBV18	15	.	TGTGCCAGCTCACCTCCGGGACGGAGTAATGAAAAACTGTTTTTT	CASSPPGRSNEKLFF
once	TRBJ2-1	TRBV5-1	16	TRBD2	TGCGCCAGCAGCTTGGCCGGGGGGACCTCCTACAATGAGCAGTTCTTC	CASSLAGGTSYNEQFF
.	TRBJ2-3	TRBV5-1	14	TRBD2	TGCGCCAGCAGCACGACTAGCTACACAGATACGCAGTATTTT	CASSTTSYTDTQYF
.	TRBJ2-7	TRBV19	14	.	TGTGCCAGTAGTATTTCGGGGAACCACTACGAGCAGTACTTC	CASSISGNHYEQYF
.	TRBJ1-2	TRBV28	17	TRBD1	TGTGCCAGCAGTTCACAGTCCGGGACAGGCCTTTTCTATGGCTACACCTTC	CASSSQSGTGLFYGYTF
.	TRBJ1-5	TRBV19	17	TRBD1	TGTGCCAGTAGTATCGACGGACAGGTTTATAGCAATCAGCCCCAGCATTTT	CASSIDGQVYSNQPQHF
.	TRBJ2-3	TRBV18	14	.	TGTGCCAGCTCACCGATTACTAGCACAGATACGCAGTATTTT	CASSPITSTDTQYF
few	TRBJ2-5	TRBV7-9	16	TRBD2	TGTGCCAGCAGCGGAGTTTTGACTAGCGGCCAAGAGACCCAGTACTTC	CASSGVLTSGQETQYF
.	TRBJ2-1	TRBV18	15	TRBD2	TGTGCCACACGGGGTCCGGGACTAGCCCACAATGAGCAGTTCTTC	CATRGPGLAHNEQFF
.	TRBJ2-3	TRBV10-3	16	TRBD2	TGTGCCATCAGCCGAGGGACTAGTTCTAGCACAGATACGCAGTATTTT	CAISRGTSSSTDTQYF
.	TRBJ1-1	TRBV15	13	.	TGTGCCACCAGCAGAGATAGGAACACTGAAGCTTTCTTT	CATSRDRNTEAFF
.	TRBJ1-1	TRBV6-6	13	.	TGTGCCAGCAGTTACGGAGCAGCCACTGAAGCTTTCTTT	CASSYGAATEAFF
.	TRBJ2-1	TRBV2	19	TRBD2	TGTGCCAGCATAAGGGGTGGACTAGCGGGAGAGGAGGGCTACAATGAGCAGTTCTTC	CASIRGGLAGEEGYNEQFF
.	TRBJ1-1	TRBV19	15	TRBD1	TGTGCCAGTAGTATCCACACAGGGGGCAGGACTGAAGCTTTCTTT	CASSIHTGGRTEAFF
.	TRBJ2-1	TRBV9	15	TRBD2	TGTGCCAGCAGCGCGCGAGGACTAGATTCCAATGAGCAGTTCTTC	CASSARGLDSNEQFF
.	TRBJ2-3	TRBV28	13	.	TGTGCCAGCAGAAACCGAGTCACAGATACGCAGTATTTT	CASRNRVTDTQYF
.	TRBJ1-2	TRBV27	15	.	TGTGCCAGCAGTTCCGGCCTAGGGGGGCGGAGTGGCTACACCTTC	CASSSGLGGRSGYTF
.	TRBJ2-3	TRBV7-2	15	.	TGTGCCAGCAGGCCGCCCGGGAGCGGCACAGATACGCAGTATTTT	CASRPPGSGTDTQYF
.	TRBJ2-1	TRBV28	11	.	TGTGCCAGCAGTTTGCACAGGGAGTGGTTCTTC	CASSLHREWFF
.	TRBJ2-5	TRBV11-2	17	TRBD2	TGTGCCAGCAGCCAACCCTCCCTGACTAGCGGGAGAGAGACCCAGTACTTC	CASSQPSLTSGRETQYF